This is a list of T cell receptor beta chains from one sample in a study of breast tumors, draining lymph nodes, adjacent tissues. TCRdb reanalysed the multiplex PCR reads using MiXCR and keeps one entry per CDR3 protein. The sample carries approximately 21,000 distinct CDR3 sequences, 41% recorded once. Sequencing was carried out using breast tumor tissue. These receptors all stem from a female donor with breast cancer. Some clones in this sample may be carry-over from other donors' samples. CDR3s include the opening cysteine and the closing phenylalanine or tryptophan.

CDR3 length: 15
V gene: TRBV7-9
CDR3 protein: CARRQRGTANENLFF

CDR3 length: 10
V gene: TRBV2
CDR3 protein: CASSLWEQYF

CDR3 length: 16
V gene: TRBV4-2
CDR3 protein: CASSQERTAIQETQYF

CDR3 length: 13
V gene: TRBV7-2
CDR3 protein: CASRFERTDEQYF

CDR3 length: 16
V gene: TRBV2
CDR3 protein: CASSERIAGGLETQYF

CDR3 length: 12
V gene: TRBV7-9
CDR3 protein: CASSFAGDGYTF

CDR3 length: 12
V gene: TRBV7-8
CDR3 protein: CASSLSSGELFF

CDR3 length: 13
V gene: TRBV11-2
CDR3 protein: CASSIGWNTEAFF

CDR3 length: 16
V gene: TRBV7-8
CDR3 protein: CASSLYRGGDTGELFF

CDR3 length: 15
V gene: TRBV4-1
CDR3 protein: CASSHHSGSGYEQYF

CDR3 length: 13
V gene: TRBV28
CDR3 protein: CASSNSGGNEQFF

CDR3 length: 14
V gene: TRBV12-3/TRBV12-4
CDR3 protein: CASSGGWTGGEQYF

CDR3 length: 13
V gene: TRBV20-1
CDR3 protein: CSGSAGGLDTQYF

CDR3 length: 15
V gene: TRBV7-2
CDR3 protein: CASSLVGQGNQPQHF

CDR3 length: 13
V gene: TRBV9
CDR3 protein: CASSATDLYGYTF

CDR3 length: 13
V gene: TRBV5-1
CDR3 protein: CASSYTGANVLTF

CDR3 length: 12
V gene: TRBV5-5
CDR3 protein: CASSWIDTEQFF

CDR3 length: 12
V gene: TRBV12-3/TRBV12-4
CDR3 protein: CASSLDFYGYTF

CDR3 length: 15
V gene: TRBV24-1
CDR3 protein: CATSETGTGRTEAFF

CDR3 length: 17
V gene: TRBV10-2
CDR3 protein: CASSEGSGVIRSYEQYF

CDR3 length: 18
V gene: TRBV7-9
CDR3 protein: CASSSSWKPTSGSILEFF

CDR3 length: 17
V gene: TRBV11-2
CDR3 protein: CASSLSRGLAGNYEQYF

CDR3 length: 14
V gene: TRBV14
CDR3 protein: CASSHNRGPRTQYF

CDR3 length: 15
V gene: TRBV12-3/TRBV12-4
CDR3 protein: CASSLLTAVSNEQYF

CDR3 length: 15
V gene: TRBV7-8
CDR3 protein: CASSLASWGPNEQFF

CDR3 length: 17
V gene: TRBV5-6
CDR3 protein: CASSRGGGGDVDQPQHF

CDR3 length: 16
V gene: TRBV10-3
CDR3 protein: CAISDRGYSAQSAQHF

CDR3 length: 11
V gene: TRBV7-9
CDR3 protein: CASSLVDEQYF

CDR3 length: 13
V gene: TRBV7-2
CDR3 protein: CASSSDASYEQYF

CDR3 length: 14
V gene: TRBV27
CDR3 protein: CASSLATYTWELFF

CDR3 length: 14
V gene: TRBV29-1
CDR3 protein: CSVLTGEDTYGYTF

CDR3 length: 11
V gene: TRBV5-1
CDR3 protein: CASSLGNEQFF

CDR3 length: 19
V gene: TRBV7-2
CDR3 protein: CASSLFSLAGGYPQETQYF

CDR3 length: 14
V gene: TRBV7-2
CDR3 protein: CASSPRGVSYEQYF

CDR3 length: 15
V gene: TRBV10-3
CDR3 protein: CAISRDTTTNEKLFF

CDR3 length: 14
V gene: TRBV2
CDR3 protein: CASRVDEAGYEQFF

CDR3 length: 16
V gene: TRBV5-1
CDR3 protein: CASRGGSTGEGEKLFF

CDR3 length: 13
V gene: TRBV6-5
CDR3 protein: CASSYWVNYGYTF

CDR3 length: 15
V gene: TRBV7-9
CDR3 protein: CASSLFAGGNSPLHF

CDR3 length: 13
V gene: TRBV3-1
CDR3 protein: CASSKSGDEKLFF

CDR3 length: 12
V gene: TRBV11-3
CDR3 protein: CASSQGDDTQYF

CDR3 length: 15
V gene: TRBV15
CDR3 protein: CATGTASGRTGELFF

CDR3 length: 14
V gene: TRBV5-1
CDR3 protein: CASSSLDTVYEQYF

CDR3 length: 15
V gene: TRBV9
CDR3 protein: CASSVTSGNTGELFF

CDR3 length: 12
V gene: TRBV29-1
CDR3 protein: CSVEDGRGGYTF